The subject of this entry is one TCR beta chain. This record belongs to a study of blood T cell repertoires in COVID-19. Study summary: COVID-19 samples collected from the United States, Italy and Spain covered acute and convalescent phases. Sources were T cells, B-cell-depleted T cells, or PBMCs; the material itself was cDNA or gDNA.

The CDR3 is 17 residues long. Unmatched junction bases numbered 8, after V lost 5 bases and J lost 0 bases. Looked up from germline, CDR1 is SGHVS and CDR2 is FNYEAQ. In the original processing: Estimation of nucleated cell counts relied on the amplification of reference gene primers. The assay was immunoSEQ multiplex PCR, and TCRdb's table has in-frame clones only and misses some. D and trimming come from the DNA, and the V and J calls and clone size come from that table. The profile shows approximately 670,000 clones, about 90% of them singletons. The rearrangement links TRBV7-6 to TRBJ1-3; 9 bases are shared with TRBD1. The receptor was derived from a woman aged 18-30 years with acute or convalescent COVID-19. The sequenced material came from peripheral blood. In DNA form, the CDR3 reads TGTGCCAGCAGCCTCCGGGACAGGGTTACCTCTGGAAACACCATATATTTT. Translated, it gives CASSLRDRVTSGNTIYF.